Each of the 2 T cell receptor beta chains below was sequenced from the same sample in a study of monozygotic twins with inflammatory bowel disease (dated by TCRdb to 2018 to 2020). Libraries were constructed by 5' RACE. Sequencing was performed on an Illumina HiSeq 2500. After the reads were reprocessed by TCRdb, one entry was made per CDR3 protein sequence, with no DNA. The table kept for this sample lists about 440,000 distinct CDR3 sequences. Around 2.4% of the sample is held by the ten biggest clonotypes. The sequenced material came from blood. These TCRs come from a human donor with ulcerative colitis or Crohn's disease, or a healthy co-twin of an affected twin (not recorded which).

The chain has TRBV5-1 and TRBJ2-1; with no DNA, the TCRdb D assignment of TRBD1 cannot be verified. The V gene's germline CDR1 is SGHRS and CDR2 YFSETQ. This CDR3 is 15 amino acids long. The CDR3 reads CASSSGTVGTNEQFF.

V and J are TRBV5-1 and TRBJ1-1. Germline values: CDR1 SGHRS, CDR2 YFSETQ. The CDR3 loop spans 15 amino acids. CDR3 loop: CASSLGQRMNTEAFF.